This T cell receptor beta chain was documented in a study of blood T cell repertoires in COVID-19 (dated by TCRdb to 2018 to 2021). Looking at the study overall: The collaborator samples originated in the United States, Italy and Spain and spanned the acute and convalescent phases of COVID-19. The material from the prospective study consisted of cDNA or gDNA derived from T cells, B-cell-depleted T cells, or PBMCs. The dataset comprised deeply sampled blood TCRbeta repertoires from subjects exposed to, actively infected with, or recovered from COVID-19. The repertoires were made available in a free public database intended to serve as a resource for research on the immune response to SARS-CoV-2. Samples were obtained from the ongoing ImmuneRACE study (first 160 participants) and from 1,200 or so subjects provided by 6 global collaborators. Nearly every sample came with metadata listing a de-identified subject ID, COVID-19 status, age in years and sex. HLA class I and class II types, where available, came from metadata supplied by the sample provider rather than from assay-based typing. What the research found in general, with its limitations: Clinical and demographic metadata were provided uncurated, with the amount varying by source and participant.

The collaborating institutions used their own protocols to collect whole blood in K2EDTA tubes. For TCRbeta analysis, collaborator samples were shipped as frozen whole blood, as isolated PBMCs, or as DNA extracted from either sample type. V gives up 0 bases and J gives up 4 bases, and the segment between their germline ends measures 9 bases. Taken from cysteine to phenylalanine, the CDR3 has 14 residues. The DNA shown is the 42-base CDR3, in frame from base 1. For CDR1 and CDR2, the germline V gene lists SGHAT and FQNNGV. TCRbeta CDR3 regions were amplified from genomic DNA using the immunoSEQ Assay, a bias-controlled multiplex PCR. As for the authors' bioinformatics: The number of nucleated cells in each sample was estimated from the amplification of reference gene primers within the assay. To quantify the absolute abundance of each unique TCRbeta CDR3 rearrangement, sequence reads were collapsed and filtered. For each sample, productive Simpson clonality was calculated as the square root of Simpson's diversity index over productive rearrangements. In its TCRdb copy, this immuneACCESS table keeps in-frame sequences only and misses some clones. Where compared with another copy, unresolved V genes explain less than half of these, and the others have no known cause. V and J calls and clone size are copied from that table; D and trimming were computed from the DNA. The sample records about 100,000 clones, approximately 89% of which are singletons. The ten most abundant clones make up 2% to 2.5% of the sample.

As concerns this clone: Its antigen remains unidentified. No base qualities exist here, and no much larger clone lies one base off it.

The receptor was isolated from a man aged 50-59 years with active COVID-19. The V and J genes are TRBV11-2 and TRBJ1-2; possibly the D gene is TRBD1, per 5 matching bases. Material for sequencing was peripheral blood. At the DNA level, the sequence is TGTGCCAGCAGCTTAGAGGCAGGGTCCTATGGCTACACCTTC. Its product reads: CASSLEAGSYGYTF.